This T cell receptor (beta chain) emerged from a study of cytomegalovirus exposure and HLA in healthy donors. General study results and limits: Of the V segments, some could not be distinguished, including TRBV6-2 and TRBV6-3, and were excluded. Segments of the TCR beta V type were, in most cases, productive about 87% or about 30% of the time in an earlier analysis.

Notes on this clone: No antigen is known for it.

All donors participated as healthy donors of bone marrow. PCR used 60 Vbeta primers and 13 Jbeta primers. Under the authors' procedure: Unique TCR beta chains totaled some 80 million in a later count, with roughly 11 million of them shared. Here immunoSEQ multiplex PCR was the method, and the copy in TCRdb shows in-frame clones only, minus some. The V and J calls and clone size come from that table; D and trimming were worked out from the DNA. Recorded for this sample: about 77,000 clones. The CDR3 is 15 amino acids. Germline CDR1 and CDR2: SGHTA and FQGNSA. Between the trimmed V and J ends, which lost 5 bases and 7 bases, there was a span of 15 bases.

This chain links TRBV7-2 with TRBJ1-6; D is unclear. Material: PBMCs. The receptor's source is a man aged 45 to 65 in good health and CMV-seropositive. CDR3 sequence (DNA): TGTGCCAGCAGCCCCGAGGGAGGTCGGAATTCACCCCTCCACTTT. Its protein product is CASSPEGGRNSPLHF.